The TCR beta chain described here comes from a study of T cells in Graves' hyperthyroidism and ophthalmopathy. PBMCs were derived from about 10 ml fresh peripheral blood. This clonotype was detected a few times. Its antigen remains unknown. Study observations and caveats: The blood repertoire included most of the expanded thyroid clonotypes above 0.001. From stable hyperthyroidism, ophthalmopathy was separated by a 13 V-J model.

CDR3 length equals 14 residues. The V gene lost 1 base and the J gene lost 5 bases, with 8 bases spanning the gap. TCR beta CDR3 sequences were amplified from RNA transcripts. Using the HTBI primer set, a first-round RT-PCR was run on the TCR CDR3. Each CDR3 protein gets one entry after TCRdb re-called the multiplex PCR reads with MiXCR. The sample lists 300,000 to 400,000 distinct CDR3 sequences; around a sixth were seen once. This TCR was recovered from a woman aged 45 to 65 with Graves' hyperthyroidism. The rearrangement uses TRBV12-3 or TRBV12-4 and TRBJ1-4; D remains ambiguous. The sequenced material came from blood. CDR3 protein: CASSLGVRNEKLFF. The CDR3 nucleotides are TGTGCCAGCAGTTTAGGGGTTCGAAATGAAAAACTGTTTTTT.